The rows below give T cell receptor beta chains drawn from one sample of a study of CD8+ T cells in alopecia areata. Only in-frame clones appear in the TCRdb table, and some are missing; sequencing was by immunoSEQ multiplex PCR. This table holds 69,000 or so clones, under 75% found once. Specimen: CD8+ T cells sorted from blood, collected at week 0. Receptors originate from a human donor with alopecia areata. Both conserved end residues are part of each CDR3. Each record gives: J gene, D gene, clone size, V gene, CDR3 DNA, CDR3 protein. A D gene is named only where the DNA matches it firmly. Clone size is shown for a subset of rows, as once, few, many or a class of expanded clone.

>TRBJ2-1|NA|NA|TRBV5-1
TGCGCCAGCAGCTTGGTGGAGGGGGGCCCTGCCTACAATGAGCAGTTCTTC
CASSLVEGGPAYNEQFF
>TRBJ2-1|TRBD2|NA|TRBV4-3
TGCGCCAGCAGCCCCGGACTAGCGGCTCGTTCCTACAATGAGCAGTTCTTC
CASSPGLAARSYNEQFF
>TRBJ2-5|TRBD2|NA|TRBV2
TGTGCCAGCAGGCAACTAGCGGGGGCCAACCAAGAGACCCAGTACTTC
CASRQLAGANQETQYF
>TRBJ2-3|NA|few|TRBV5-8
TGTGCCAGCAGCCCCGTCACAGATACGCAGTATTTT
CASSPVTDTQYF
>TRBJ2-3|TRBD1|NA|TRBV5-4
TGTGCCAGCAGCTTTCGGACAGGAGCGGGCACAGATACGCAGTATTTT
CASSFRTGAGTDTQYF
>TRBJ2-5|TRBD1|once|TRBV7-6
TGTGCCAGCAGCCTTACAGGGGGCCAACTGGAGACCCAGTACTTC
CASSLTGGQLETQYF
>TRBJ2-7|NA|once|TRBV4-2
TGTGCCAGCAGCCAAGATCAGGGCGGCCTAGAGATCCACGAGCAGTACTTC
CASSQDQGGLEIHEQYF
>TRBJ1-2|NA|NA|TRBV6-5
TGTGCCAGCAGTTACTCGAAGGGAACTAACTATGGCTACACCTTC
CASSYSKGTNYGYTF
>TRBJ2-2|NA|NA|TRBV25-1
TGTGCCAGCAGTCCCCGGGCAGGGGCCGGGGAGCTGTTTTTT
CASSPRAGAGELFF
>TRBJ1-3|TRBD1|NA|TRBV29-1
TGCAGCGTGCGGACAGGGCATGGAAACACCATATATTTT
CSVRTGHGNTIYF
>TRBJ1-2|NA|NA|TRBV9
TGTGCCAGCAGAGGGGGGTACTATGGCTACACCTTC
CASRGGYYGYTF
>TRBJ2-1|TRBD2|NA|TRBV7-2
TGTGCCAGCAACGAATGGACGGGAGGGACCTACAATGAGCAGTTCTTC
CASNEWTGGTYNEQFF
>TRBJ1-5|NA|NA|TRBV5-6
TGTGCCAGCAGCACAGTAGGTTCGGGCCAGCCCCAGCATTTT
CASSTVGSGQPQHF
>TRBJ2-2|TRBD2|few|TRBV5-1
TGCGCCAGCAGCTTGGCCGGGACTAGCGGGGGCGGCCTTAACACCGGGGAGCTGTTTTTT
CASSLAGTSGGGLNTGELFF
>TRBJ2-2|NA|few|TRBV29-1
TGCAGCGTTGAAAGGGGGGACACCGGGGAGCTGTTTTTT
CSVERGDTGELFF
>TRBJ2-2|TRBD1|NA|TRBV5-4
TGTGCCAGCAGCTGGACAGGGTTTTACACCGGGGAGCTGTTTTTT
CASSWTGFYTGELFF
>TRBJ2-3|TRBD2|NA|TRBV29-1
TGCAGCGTTGATGGACTAGTGGCAGATACGCAGTATTTT
CSVDGLVADTQYF
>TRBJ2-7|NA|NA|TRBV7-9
TGTGCCAGCGGGACGGCCTACTACGAGCAGTACTTC
CASGTAYYEQYF
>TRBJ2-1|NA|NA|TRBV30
TGTGCCTGGAGTCCGGAGAGCTCCTACAATGAGCAGTTCTTC
CAWSPESSYNEQFF
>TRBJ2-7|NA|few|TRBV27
TGTGCCAGCAGTTTACGGGAGCGATACGAGCAGTACTTC
CASSLRERYEQYF
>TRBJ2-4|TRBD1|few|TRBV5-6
TGTGCCAGCAGCTGGACAGGGGAAGGCAAAAACATTCAGTACTTC
CASSWTGEGKNIQYF
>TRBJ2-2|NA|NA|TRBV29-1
TGCAGCGCAAGAGCCAGTAACACCGGGGAGCTGTTTTTT
CSARASNTGELFF
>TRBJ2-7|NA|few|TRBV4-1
TGCGCCAGCAGCCAGCTTAGTAGCGGCTCCTACGAGCAGTACTTC
CASSQLSSGSYEQYF
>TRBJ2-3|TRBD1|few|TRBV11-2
TGTGCCAGCAGCTTAGACGACCCGACAGGGGGCACAGATACGCAGTATTTT
CASSLDDPTGGTDTQYF
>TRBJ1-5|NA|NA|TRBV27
TGTGCCAGCCGACAGTATAGCAATCAGCCCCAGCATTTT
CASRQYSNQPQHF
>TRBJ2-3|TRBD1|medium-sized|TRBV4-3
TGCGCCAGCAGCCAAGGGCCGGGACAGGGCACAGATACGCAGTATTTT
CASSQGPGQGTDTQYF
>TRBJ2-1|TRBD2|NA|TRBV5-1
TGCGCCAGCAGCCTTAGCGGGGGGGCCCACAATGAGCAGTTCTTC
CASSLSGGAHNEQFF
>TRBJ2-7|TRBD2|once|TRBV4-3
TGCGCCAGCAGCCAAGCTACGACTAGCGGGCTCTACGAGCAGTACTTC
CASSQATTSGLYEQYF
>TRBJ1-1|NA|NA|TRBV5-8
TGCGCCAGCAGCCAGCGGGTTCCGTTAAAAGGAACTGAAGCTTTCTTT
CASSQRVPLKGTEAFF
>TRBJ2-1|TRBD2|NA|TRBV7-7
TGTGCCAGCAGCTTTCTAGCGGGAGGAAACAATGAGCAGTTCTTC
CASSFLAGGNNEQFF
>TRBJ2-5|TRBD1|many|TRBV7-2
TGTGCCAGCAGCCCATGGGACAGGGTCCTGGAGACCCAGTACTTC
CASSPWDRVLETQYF
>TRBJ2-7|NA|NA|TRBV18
TGTGCCAGCTCACCAATCCCGGGACTTCCCTACGAGCAGTACTTC
CASSPIPGLPYEQYF
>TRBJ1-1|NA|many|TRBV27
TGTGCCAGCAGACGGGGGAACACTGAAGCTTTCTTT
CASRRGNTEAFF
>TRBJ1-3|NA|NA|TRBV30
TGTGCCTGGAGTGTAACGCTGGGGGCAGGTGGAAACACCATATATTTT
CAWSVTLGAGGNTIYF
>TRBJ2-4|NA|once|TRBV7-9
TGTGCCAGCAGCTTCTCATGGGACCCCAAAAACATTCAGTACTTC
CASSFSWDPKNIQYF
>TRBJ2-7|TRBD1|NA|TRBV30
TGTGCCTGGAGTCGGGGTAAGACAGGGGACGAGCAGTACTTC
CAWSRGKTGDEQYF
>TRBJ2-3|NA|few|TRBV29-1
TGCAGCGTTGAAATCCGTTTGATGGGGGTTTTT
CSVEIRLMGVF
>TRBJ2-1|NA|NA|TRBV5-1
TGCGCCAGCAGCTTGGCCCCGGGACTTTACAATGAGCAGTTCTTC
CASSLAPGLYNEQFF
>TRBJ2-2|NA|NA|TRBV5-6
TGTGCCAGCAGCTTACTAGGCGGGGAGCTGTTTTTT
CASSLLGGELFF
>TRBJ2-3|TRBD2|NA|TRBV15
TGTGCCACAGGACTAGCGGGAGAGAGGAGCACAGATACGCAGTATTTT
CATGLAGERSTDTQYF
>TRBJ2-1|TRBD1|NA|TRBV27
TGTGCCAGCAGTCCGACAGGGGGCTCCTACAATGAGCAGTTCTTC
CASSPTGGSYNEQFF
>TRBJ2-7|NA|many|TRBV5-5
TGTGCCAGCAGCTGGGACGCTGCCACCTACGAGCAGTACTTC
CASSWDAATYEQYF
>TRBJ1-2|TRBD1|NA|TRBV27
TGTGCGACAGGGGCGGGCTATGGCTACACCTTC
CATGAGYGYTF
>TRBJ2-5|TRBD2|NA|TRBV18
TGTGCCAGCTCACCCGGACTAGCGGGGGTCCAAGAGACCCAGTACTTC
CASSPGLAGVQETQYF
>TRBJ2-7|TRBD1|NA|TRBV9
TGTGCCAGCAGCGAGGACAGGGTCGACGAGCAGTACTTC
CASSEDRVDEQYF
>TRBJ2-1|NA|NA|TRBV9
TGTGCCAGCAGCTCTCCGGCGGGGGCCTCCTACAATGAGCAGTTCTTC
CASSSPAGASYNEQFF
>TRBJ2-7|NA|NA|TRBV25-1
TGTGCCAGCTCATCGGACAAGACCTATTACGAGCAGTACTTC
CASSSDKTYYEQYF
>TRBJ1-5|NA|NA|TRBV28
TGTGCCAGCAGTTTCCTAGGGAGCAATCAGCCCCAGCATTTT
CASSFLGSNQPQHF
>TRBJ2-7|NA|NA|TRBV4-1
TGCGCCAGCAGCCACTCCCTACAGGGACCGGACGAGCAGTACTTC
CASSHSLQGPDEQYF
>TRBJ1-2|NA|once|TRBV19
TGTGCCAGTAAATTCGACAGTGATGTCTATGGCTACACCTTC
CASKFDSDVYGYTF
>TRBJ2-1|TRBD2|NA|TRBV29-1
TGCAGCGTTGGGGGGTTGGGAGCGGGAGTCTCCTACAATGAGCAGTTCTTC
CSVGGLGAGVSYNEQFF
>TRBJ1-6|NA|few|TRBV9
TGTGCCAGCAGCGTAGAGGGAGGTAGTTCACCCCTCCACTTT
CASSVEGGSSPLHF
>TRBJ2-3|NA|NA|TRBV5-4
TGTGCCAGCAGCTTTGTCGAAGGGAGTTTGACAGATACGCAGTATTTT
CASSFVEGSLTDTQYF
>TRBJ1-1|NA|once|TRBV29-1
TGCAGCGCCGTGGCGAGGAACACTGAAGCTTTCTTT
CSAVARNTEAFF
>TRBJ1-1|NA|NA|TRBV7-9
TGTGCCAGCAGCTTTAGGGTAAACACTGAAGCTTTCTTT
CASSFRVNTEAFF
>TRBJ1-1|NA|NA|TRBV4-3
TGCGCCAGCAGTCTTCATACCCCTGCGGGAGATCTCCAAGGCACTGAAGCTTTCTTT
CASSLHTPAGDLQGTEAFF